This is a list of T cell receptor beta chains from one sample in a study of T cells after yellow fever vaccination. TCRdb used MiXCR to reprocess the 5' RACE reads, holding one entry per CDR3 protein. The sample includes 300,000 to 400,000 distinct CDR3 sequences, around 12% of them seen just once. Sequencing used CD4+ T cells sorted from PBMCs, obtained 15 days after the yellow fever booster vaccination. The receptors come from a man aged 18 to 29 who received the YFV17D yellow fever vaccine. CDR3s include the opening cysteine and the closing phenylalanine or tryptophan. D genes are given only for firm matches. Clone sizes are given selectively: once, few, many, or a class where the clone is expanded.

V gene: TRBV5-4; clone size: few; J gene: TRBJ2-1; D gene: TRBD2; CDR3 protein: CASSPGLAGGEDEQFF; CDR3 DNA: TGTGCCAGCAGCCCTGGACTAGCGGGGGGGGAGGATGAGCAGTTCTTC
V gene: TRBV5-5; clone size: few; J gene: TRBJ2-1; D gene: -; CDR3 protein: CASSLMGRNEQFF; CDR3 DNA: TGTGCCAGCAGCTTGATGGGACGTAATGAGCAGTTCTTC
V gene: TRBV20-1; clone size: few; J gene: TRBJ1-2; D gene: TRBD1; CDR3 protein: CSARDSGGGGGYTF; CDR3 DNA: TGCAGTGCTAGAGATTCAGGGGGGGGAGGTGGCTACACCTTC
V gene: TRBV12-3/TRBV12-4; clone size: -; J gene: TRBJ1-1; D gene: -; CDR3 protein: CAGKETLLNTEAFF; CDR3 DNA: TGTGCCGGGAAGGAAACCCTTCTAAACACTGAAGCTTTCTTT
V gene: TRBV7-2; clone size: -; J gene: TRBJ2-1; D gene: -; CDR3 protein: CASSPTSIHNEQFF; CDR3 DNA: TGTGCCAGCAGCCCAACTAGCATCCACAATGAGCAGTTCTTC
V gene: TRBV6-5; clone size: -; J gene: TRBJ1-5; D gene: -; CDR3 protein: CASSYSSLRQPQHF; CDR3 DNA: TGTGCCAGCAGTTACTCGAGCCTCCGACAGCCCCAGCATTTT
V gene: TRBV27; clone size: -; J gene: TRBJ2-3; D gene: -; CDR3 protein: CASSLYPGTDTQYF; CDR3 DNA: TGTGCCAGCAGTTTATATCCAGGCACAGATACGCAGTATTTT
V gene: TRBV5-6; clone size: -; J gene: TRBJ1-5; D gene: -; CDR3 protein: CASSLNGGHRNQPQHF; CDR3 DNA: TGTGCCAGCAGCTTGAACGGGGGGCACCGCAATCAGCCCCAGCATTTT
V gene: TRBV4-3; clone size: few; J gene: TRBJ2-2; D gene: -; CDR3 protein: CASSQEVGTYTGELFF; CDR3 DNA: TGCGCCAGCAGCCAAGAAGTGGGGACCTACACCGGGGAGCTGTTTTTT
V gene: TRBV12-3/TRBV12-4; clone size: many; J gene: TRBJ1-5; D gene: -; CDR3 protein: CASSLRVNQPQHF; CDR3 DNA: TGTGCCAGCAGTTTACGGGTCAATCAGCCCCAGCATTTT
V gene: TRBV10-2; clone size: few; J gene: TRBJ2-7; D gene: TRBD2; CDR3 protein: CASSGSSGGGYEQYF; CDR3 DNA: TGCGCCAGCAGTGGTTCTAGCGGGGGAGGTTACGAGCAGTACTTC
V gene: TRBV7-9; clone size: many; J gene: TRBJ2-4; D gene: -; CDR3 protein: CASSPPYILAKNIQYF; CDR3 DNA: TGTGCCAGCAGCCCACCCTATATTCTAGCCAAAAACATTCAGTACTTC
V gene: TRBV6-6; clone size: -; J gene: TRBJ2-5; D gene: TRBD2; CDR3 protein: CASSYQSGGAVETQYF; CDR3 DNA: TGTGCCAGCAGTTACCAGAGCGGGGGGGCCGTGGAGACCCAGTACTTC
V gene: TRBV20-1; clone size: few; J gene: TRBJ2-7; D gene: -; CDR3 protein: CSASGTFLDHGQYF; CDR3 DNA: TGCAGTGCTTCCGGGACATTCCTCGATCATGGGCAGTACTTC
V gene: TRBV5-1; clone size: -; J gene: TRBJ2-3; D gene: -; CDR3 protein: CASSADLDTQYF; CDR3 DNA: TGCGCCAGCAGCGCGGACTTAGATACGCAGTATTTT
V gene: TRBV11-2; clone size: once; J gene: TRBJ2-3; D gene: -; CDR3 protein: CASSSGVAGSVDTQYF; CDR3 DNA: TGTGCCAGCAGCTCCGGGGTTGCAGGTTCAGTAGATACGCAGTATTTT
V gene: TRBV7-3; clone size: -; J gene: TRBJ1-2; D gene: -; CDR3 protein: CASSLKGGGDYYGYTF; CDR3 DNA: TGTGCCAGCAGCTTAAAAGGAGGGGGTGATTACTATGGCTACACCTTC
V gene: TRBV30; clone size: few; J gene: TRBJ1-2; D gene: -; CDR3 protein: CAWSGGTGDYGYTF; CDR3 DNA: TGTGCCTGGAGTGGGGGGACGGGCGACTATGGCTACACCTTC
V gene: TRBV5-6; clone size: few; J gene: TRBJ2-6; D gene: -; CDR3 protein: CASSLRTASSGANVLTF; CDR3 DNA: TGTGCCAGCAGCCTACGGACCGCGAGCTCTGGGGCCAACGTCCTGACTTTC
V gene: TRBV10-3; clone size: many; J gene: TRBJ2-5; D gene: -; CDR3 protein: CAISEAGQETQYF; CDR3 DNA: TGTGCCATCAGTGAGGCTGGTCAAGAGACCCAGTACTTC
V gene: TRBV12-3/TRBV12-4; clone size: few; J gene: TRBJ1-3; D gene: -; CDR3 protein: CASSLLLWGSFGNTIYF; CDR3 DNA: TGTGCCAGCAGTTTACTCCTTTGGGGGTCCTTTGGAAACACCATATATTTT
V gene: TRBV7-6; clone size: many; J gene: TRBJ1-2; D gene: -; CDR3 protein: CASSLEGGGYTF; CDR3 DNA: TGTGCCAGCAGCTTAGAGGGCGGCGGCTACACCTTC
V gene: TRBV7-2; clone size: -; J gene: TRBJ1-3; D gene: -; CDR3 protein: CASSTGHGGNTIYF; CDR3 DNA: TGTGCCAGCAGCACGGGACACGGAGGAAACACCATATATTTT
V gene: TRBV4-1; clone size: few; J gene: TRBJ1-1; D gene: -; CDR3 protein: CASSQGLRNEAFF; CDR3 DNA: TGCGCCAGCAGCCAAGGATTACGGAATGAAGCTTTCTTT
V gene: TRBV4-2; clone size: -; J gene: TRBJ1-3; D gene: -; CDR3 protein: CASSQERGRGGNTIYF; CDR3 DNA: TGTGCCAGCAGCCAAGAACGGGGCAGGGGCGGAAACACCATATATTTT
V gene: TRBV15; clone size: -; J gene: TRBJ1-1; D gene: -; CDR3 protein: CATSRDGPTEAFF; CDR3 DNA: TGTGCCACCAGCAGAGACGGACCCACTGAAGCTTTCTTT